Following are 12 T cell receptor beta chains from one sample sequenced in a study of cytomegalovirus exposure and HLA in healthy donors. The PCR used 60 Vbeta and 13 Jbeta primers. Here immunoSEQ multiplex PCR was the method, and the copy in TCRdb shows in-frame clones only, minus some. This sample has 200,000 to 300,000 clones, with around four fifths found just once. The sequencing sample was made of PBMCs. The receptors here all came from a woman aged 35 to 49 in good health and CMV-seropositive.

The chain employs TRBV30 and TRBJ2-1; TRBD2 aligns across 8 bases. CDR3 length equals 13 residues. Trimming at V came to 8 bases and at J to 9 bases, leaving 12 bases not matched to a gene. CDR1 is GTSNPN and CDR2 is SVGIG in the germline V gene (reference sequence). The CDR3 is CAATGTSNSEQFF. As DNA, the CDR3 is TGTGCCGCAACCGGGACTAGTAATAGTGAGCAGTTCTTC.

The V gene is TRBV19, the J gene TRBJ1-2; no reliable D call. V lost 5 bases, J lost 0 bases, and 7 bases lay in between. Germline V lookup: CDR1 LNHDA, CDR2 SQIVND (reference sequence). The CDR3 covers 13 residues. The CDR3 sequence is CASSWAANYGYTF. The CDR3, as DNA: TGTGCCAGTAGTTGGGCAGCTAACTATGGCTACACCTTC.

This chain joins TRBV4-3 and TRBJ2-1, with TRBD2 identical over 7 bases. Unmatched junction bases numbered 16, after V lost 1 base and J lost 4 bases. CDR1 is LGHNA, CDR2 YSLEER, per germline. The CDR3 runs to 19 residues. CDR3 in DNA: TGCGCCAGCAGCCAAGGCCCGCCTAGCGGAAAACTGGGATACAATGAGCAGTTCTTC. Its protein product is CASSQGPPSGKLGYNEQFF.

The chain joins TRBV18 to TRBJ2-3; 8 nucleotides agree with TRBD2. V lost 3 bases, J lost 6 bases, and 2 bases stayed unmatched. Germline assignment: CDR1 KGHSH and CDR2 LQKENI. The CDR3 sequence is 13 residues long. CDR3 bases: TGTGCCAGCTCACCCATAGCGGGGGATACGCAGTATTTT. Its translation is CASSPIAGDTQYF.

Concerning this clone: Other nucleotide sequences in the sample specify the same CDR3. The CDR3 protein is CASSYSSNSNQPQHF. DNA for the CDR3: TGTGCCAGCAGTTACTCGTCAAATAGCAATCAGCCCCAGCATTTT. This chain links TRBV6-5 with TRBJ1-5, with D hard to call. CDR3 size: 15 residues. Germline V gene lookup returns CDR1 MNHEY and CDR2 SVGAGI. Between the trimmed V and J ends, which lost 0 bases and 0 bases, there was a span of 6 bases.

This sequence joins TRBV21-1 and TRBJ2-1; the table's D call TRBD2 went unverified against the DNA. TRBV21-1 is tagged as a pseudogene. The CDR3 consists of 14 residues. CDR3 sequence (DNA): TGTGCCAGCAGCGCAGGCGGGTCTTACAATGAGCAGTTCTTC. Translation gives CASSAGGSYNEQFF.

The rearrangement links TRBV5-1 to TRBJ1-1, with TRBD1 as a possible D gene (5 bases). The CDR3 length is 14 residues. V lost 6 bases, J lost 1 base, and 13 bases lay in between. CDR1 and CDR2 from the germline V gene are SGHRS and YFSETQ. The DNA for the CDR3 is TGCGCCAGCAACGCCAGGGAGGCGAACACTGAAGCTTTCTTT. Translation: CASNAREANTEAFF. Using reference TRBV5-1 and TRBJ1-1 for the parts outside the CDR3, the full variable domain is KAGVTQTPRYLIKTRGQQVTLSCSPISGHRSVSWYQQTPGQGLQFLFEYFSETQRNKGNFPGRFSGRQFSNSRSEMNVSTLELGDSALYLCASNAREANTEAFFGQGTRLTVV.

J is TRBJ2-7 and V is TRBV30; 9 nucleotides agree with TRBD1. Germline loops: CDR1 GTSNPN, CDR2 SVGIG (reference sequence). Trimming removed 1 base from V and 2 bases from J; junction bases left unmatched: 9. The CDR3 consists of 16 residues. The CDR3 reads CAWSAPGTGKTYEQYF. CDR3 DNA sequence: TGTGCCTGGAGTGCTCCGGGGACAGGGAAAACCTACGAGCAGTACTTC.

The rearrangement uses TRBV10-3 and TRBJ1-5, with 7 nucleotides matching TRBD1. Germline V gives CDR1 ENHRY, CDR2 SYGVKD. V lost 0 bases to trimming and J lost 2 bases; unmatched junction nucleotides: 10. CDR3 length equals 18 residues. In DNA, the CDR3 is TGTGCCATCAGTGAGTCGAAGGGGGCGGAGTTTGGCAATCAGCCCCAGCATTTT. This gives the protein CAISESKGAEFGNQPQHF.

The chain carries TRBV5-1 and TRBJ2-1; D is undetermined. V was shortened by 0 bases and J by 3 bases, with 16 bases between the two germline ends. CDR3 length equals 17 residues. Germline lookup yields CDR1 SGHRS and CDR2 YFSETQ. CDR3 amino acids: CASSLGLTARLYNEQFF. CDR3 coding DNA: TGCGCCAGCAGCTTGGGTCTTACGGCCCGACTCTACAATGAGCAGTTCTTC.

The rearrangement links TRBV15 to TRBJ1-1, with 9 bases aligning to TRBD1. With V trimmed by 0 bases and J by 0 bases, 2 bases remained unmatched. Germline CDR1 and CDR2: LNHNV and YYDKDF (reference sequence). The CDR3 has 16 residues. The CDR3 protein is CATSRDGTGMNTEAFF. The DNA for the CDR3 is TGTGCCACCAGCAGAGACGGGACAGGGATGAACACTGAAGCTTTCTTT.

The chain couples TRBV7-8 to TRBJ1-1; D gene unclear. V lost 0 bases and J 1 base, leaving 6 bases between the germline ends. This CDR3 region has 14 residues. Germline CDR1 reads SGHVS; CDR2 reads FQNEAQ. The CDR3 loop reads CASSLALGNTEAFF. The CDR3 DNA reads as TGTGCCAGCAGCTTAGCTCTCGGGAACACTGAAGCTTTCTTT.